What follows describes a single T cell receptor (beta chain). The antigen is unknown. The data belong to a study of persistence of HIV-infected CD4 T cells. Study in general: A median of about 8 years of suppressive ART preceded sampling.

This was the immunoSEQ version 4 assay in survey mode. Using immunoSEQ multiplex PCR, the repertoire was profiled, and TCRdb retains in-frame clones only, with some absent. This table has tens of thousands of clones, 75% to 85% appearing once. The CDR3 extends over 15 amino acids. Per germline, CDR1 KGHDR and CDR2 SFDVKD. V gave up 4 bases and J gave up 8 bases, with 14 bases separating them. Overlapping HIV-1 Gag 15-mer peptides at roughly 1 ug per peptide per mL were used. CD40L/CD69 double-negative CD45RO-high memory CD4+ T cells were collected. Before stimulation, PBMCs underwent CD8+ T cell depletion. Regarding the study as a whole: Compared with CD3/CD28-stimulated cells, CMV- and Gag-responding cells showed lower TCRbeta richness.

The J gene is TRBJ1-6, the V gene TRBV24-1, with a possible D match to TRBD1 (6 bases). The receptor was isolated from an adult man with HIV who was CMV-seropositive. The material was CD4+ T cells sorted from PBMCs after roughly 20-hour stimulation, obtained from a patient who received antiretroviral therapy. The DNA for the CDR3 is TGTGCCACCAGTGACCCCTCGGCAGGGGATTCACCCCTCCACTTT. Translated, it gives CATSDPSAGDSPLHF.